This T cell receptor (beta chain) was sequenced during a study of T cell responses to AZD1222 COVID-19 vaccine. About this clone: The antigen is unknown.

Sequenced by immunoSEQ multiplex PCR; TCRdb stores in-frame clones only, minus some. The sample shows about 110,000 clones, around 83% of them seen only once. The CDR3 length is 13 residues. The V and J ends lost 4 bases and 10 bases respectively, with 16 bases between them. From germline, CDR1 is MNHEY and CDR2 SVGEGT. Overall study results and limits: In all cases, repertoires were sampled only after the peak T cell response.

The rearrangement links TRBV6-2 or TRBV6-3 to TRBJ1-1; tentatively, D is TRBD1 (5 bases). Sample: peripheral blood, taken on day 0 of AZD1222 vaccination. The receptor comes from an adult in good health. DNA of the CDR3: TGTGCCAGCAGTTTACTTCAGGGCCTGGGAGCTTTCTTT. Its translation: CASSLLQGLGAFF.